This entry concerns a single TCR beta chain. This clonotype has just a few counts. Its antigen is not yet known. One junction end disagrees with the germline gene, perhaps due to a read error. The sample is drawn from a study of T-cell memory formation after mild COVID-19 (dated by TCRdb to about 2021). Concerning the study at large: TCR sequence clusters from the two donors were found to be largely donor specific. In a couple of donors, T-cell clones that expanded and contracted after mild COVID-19 were followed by sequencing TCRalpha and TCRbeta repertoires longitudinally. Two young, previously healthy adult volunteers made up the cohort, one male and one female.

From the cysteine up to the phenylalanine, the CDR3 has a length of 13 residues. Only the CDR3 portion is preserved as DNA: 39 bases, with reading frame beginning at the first base. The germline V gene provides CDR1 ENHRY and CDR2 SYGVKD. Ficoll-Paque density gradient centrifugation was the method used to isolate PBMCs. Overall results and qualifications from the work: Some responding clones were found in pre-infection memory, which suggests that pre-existing cross-reactive memory T cells took part in the SARS-CoV-2 response. Only two mild cases were covered in the study, and larger cohorts including severe cases with pre-infection samples were considered necessary. SARS-CoV-2 specificity was not confirmed for the second-wave clones peaking on day 37. Contracting CD4+ clones appeared mostly in the CM and EM memory subsets, whereas CD8+ clones were enriched in EMRA. From day 15 to 85, contracting clones showed balanced CD4/CD8 phenotypes, whereas a second wave of clones that expanded from day 15 to 37 leaned towards CD4+.

Sequencing took place on an Illumina NovaSeq 6000. TCRalpha and TCRbeta cDNA libraries were built by 5'RACE with constant-segment primers, adding sample barcodes and unique molecular identifiers. RNA was extracted from every sample with Trizol reagent. Library amplification was performed in two PCR steps, and a second sample barcode and Illumina TruSeq adapters were introduced in the second step. Sequencing of libraries was performed on an Illumina NovaSeq with 2 x 150 bp paired-end reads. The paper's processing steps were these. Demultiplexing of reads and collapsing into UMI-guided consensus sequences were performed with migec v1.2.7. Using mixcr v2.1.11, the UMI consensuses were aligned to TRA and TRB V and J templates and assembled into clonotypes. Expanded or contracted clonotypes were those called significant by both edgeR and NoisET, with noise models trained on biological replicates. For edgeR calls, the thresholds were a false discovery rate-adjusted p below 0.01 and a log2 fold-change of 1. As an exploratory analysis of dynamics, max-normalized trajectories of the 1000 most abundant clonotypes were examined by PCA with hierarchical clustering. Each responding clone was given a CD4 or CD8 phenotype based on the CD4+ and CD8+ repertoires, which had been sequenced separately. The raw public reads went through TCRdb reprocessing: fastp at Q25, MiXCR clone calling, in-frame beta chains kept. Rows merge per CDR3 protein into single entries with the most common DNA and genes. In this record, the V and J calls reflect TCRdb's handling and not the investigators' own analysis. This sample has hundreds of thousands of distinct CDR3 sequences in its table, and roughly 15% of those were observed once. The ten top clones hold approximately 3.5% of the sample.

Rearrangement joined TRBV10-3 to TRBJ2-5; confidence is insufficient to name the D gene. The sequencing input was PBMCs or a T cell subset sorted from them (not recorded which). This sequence was found in a man between 18 and 29 years old who had mild COVID-19 (a few samples of this study predate the infection). The sample titles of this study are shuffled in the database, so cell type and time point are left out; the donor was told from shared clones. The nucleotide sequence reads TGTGCCCTCAGAGGCACCCTCGGGGAGACCCAGTACTTC. Translation gives CALRGTLGETQYF.